This passage covers 20 T cell receptor beta chains from one sample sequenced in a study of T-cell reconstitution after alpha-beta-depleted transplantation in children. Preparation of the TCRbeta library was carried out with unique molecular identifiers. TCRdb itself ran the PCR reads through MiXCR, one entry per CDR3 protein. The table lists hundreds of thousands of distinct CDR3 sequences, roughly a tenth of them singletons. Sequencing used PBMCs, obtained before TCRalphabeta/CD19-depleted stem cell transplant. Receptors originate from a boy younger than two with acute myeloid leukemia, due to receive a stem cell transplant.

This clonotype was observed a handful of times. This chain joins TRBV2 and TRBJ2-3; D not certain. V lost 6 bases and J 7 bases, leaving 11 bases between the germline ends. There are 12 residues in the CDR3. Looked up from germline, CDR1 is SNHLY and CDR2 is FYNNEI. The DNA of the CDR3 is TGTGCCAGCAGAGTGTCCCACAATACGCAGTATTTT. It specifies CASRVSHNTQYF.

This clonotype was seen many times. The genes are TRBV11-2 and TRBJ1-6; TRBD1 matches 9 bases. After removal of 4 bases from V and 7 bases from J, the junction contained 11 bases not matched to a gene. The CDR3 length is 17 residues. The germline V gene has CDR1 SGHAT and CDR2 FQNNGV. Written as DNA, the CDR3 is TGTGCCAGCAGCTCTAGACCGATCGACAGGGGGAATTCACCCCTCCACTTT. Translating gives CASSSRPIDRGNSPLHF.

V usage is TRBV12-3 or TRBV12-4 and J usage is TRBJ2-3; tentative D call: TRBD1 (5 bases). Trimming removed 6 bases from V and 2 bases from J, with 18 bases in between. This CDR3 region has 16 residues. The CDR3 DNA sequence: TGTGCCAGCAGCCCCGCCCCTCAGGGATTCACAGATACGCAGTATTTT. It encodes CASSPAPQGFTDTQYF.

This clonotype was recorded many times. The CDR3 region has the DNA TGTGCCAGCAGCTTAGGATTTGTCGCCTACGAGCAGTACTTC. Residues: CASSLGFVAYEQYF. The V gene is TRBV7-9, the J gene TRBJ2-7; no reliable D call. The V end lost 1 base, the J end lost 2 bases, and 9 bases lay between the germline ends. Germline CDR1 SEHNR, CDR2 FQNEAQ (reference sequence). This CDR3 region has 14 residues.

This clonotype has at least ten counts. V is TRBV20-1 and J is TRBJ2-5, with 12 positions matching TRBD2. The CDR3 is 14 residues long. V trimming: 6 bases; J trimming: 3 bases; junction bases outside the gene matches: 5. Germline V gene lookup returns CDR1 DFQATT and CDR2 SNEGSKA (reference sequence). In DNA form, the CDR3 reads TGCAGTGCCGGCGGACTAGCGGGAAAAGAGACCCAGTACTTC. As protein: CSAGGLAGKETQYF.

V gene TRBV5-8 combines with J gene TRBJ1-5; 8 bases are shared with TRBD1. The CDR3 extends over 14 amino acids. Per germline, CDR1 SGHTS and CDR2 YDEGEE. The J segment lost 5 bases and the V segment lost 3 bases, leaving 4 bases of the junction unmatched. CDR3 loop: CASSWDRKYQPQHF. DNA of the CDR3: TGTGCCAGCAGCTGGGACAGGAAATATCAGCCCCAGCATTTT.

This clonotype was detected many times. V is TRBV6-5 and J is TRBJ2-1, with 11 bases aligning to TRBD2. The CDR3 is 15 residues long. Germline CDR1 reads MNHEY; CDR2 reads SVGAGI. V shed 2 bases and J 9 bases; nucleotides not matched to a gene: 6. The chain's CDR3 is CASSYQVAGGSEQFF. DNA for the CDR3: TGTGCCAGCAGTTACCAAGTAGCGGGGGGGTCTGAGCAGTTCTTC.

With respect to this clonotype: A much larger clone differs from this one at a single base, so this may be a read error. The CDR3 ends on some other residue instead of the conserved phenylalanine or tryptophan, so this is likely a read error. V and J are TRBV25-1 and TRBJ1-4; maybe TRBD1 (6 bases). The ends were cut back, 0 bases at V and 7 bases at J, with 12 bases in the middle. CDR1 is MGHDK, CDR2 SYGVNS, per germline. The CDR3 length is 15 residues. In DNA form, the CDR3 reads TGTGCCAGCAGTGAATATCGGGGGGCAAGTGAAAAACTGTTTCTT. This translates into CASSEYRGASEKLFL.

The chain is built from TRBV5-6 and TRBJ2-2; unclear D gene. The CDR3 contains 11 residues. Germline CDR1 reads SGHDT; CDR2 reads YYEEEE. V lost 3 bases and J 9 bases, leaving 6 bases between the germline ends. As DNA, the CDR3 is TGTGCCAGCAGCTCGGGCTGGGAGCTGTTTTTT. Its protein product is CASSSGWELFF.

Relative to its sample, this clonotype is medium-sized. This chain joins TRBV12-3 or TRBV12-4 and TRBJ1-6; D gene unclear. Trimming pared 3 bases from V and 10 bases from J, leaving 4 bases between. The CDR3 covers 11 residues. The CDR3 loop reads CASSLDSPLHF. In nucleotides, the CDR3 is TGTGCCAGCAGTTTGGACTCACCCCTCCACTTT.

This clonotype occurred many times. This chain uses TRBV18 with TRBJ1-1; D gene uncertain. The CDR3 has 13 amino acids. Trimming removed 6 bases from V and 3 bases from J, with 11 bases in between. Germline V lookup: CDR1 KGHSH, CDR2 LQKENI. CDR3 nucleotide sequence: TGTGCCAGCTCTTTTCGCCGGGACACTGAAGCTTTCTTT. Translation gives CASSFRRDTEAFF.

The rearrangement uses TRBV18 and TRBJ1-5; D is undetermined. Trimming left V 6 bases short and J 0 bases short, with 9 bases between. The CDR3 totals 14 residues. Looked up from germline, CDR1 is KGHSH and CDR2 is LQKENI. CDR3 sequence (DNA): TGTGCCAGCTCTCGGGCACATAGCAATCAGCCCCAGCATTTT. It translates to CASSRAHSNQPQHF.

This clonotype occurred a few times. The chain has TRBV12-3 or TRBV12-4 and TRBJ2-5; D ambiguous. The CDR3 contains 13 residues. V was shortened by 6 bases and J by 5 bases, with 13 bases between the two germline ends. The CDR3 region has the DNA TGTGCCAGCAGCCCTCTTAGGCCTGAGACCCAGTACTTC. This sequence encodes CASSPLRPETQYF.

This clonotype was seen ten or more times. The chain carries TRBV20-1 and TRBJ2-3, with TRBD1 identical over 7 bases. V gave up 5 bases and J gave up 3 bases; unmatched junction bases: 11. The CDR3 has 15 amino acids. CDR1 is DFQATT, CDR2 SNEGSKA, per germline (reference sequence). CDR3 coding DNA: TGCAGTGCTGCAACCACAGGGGTTTGGACAGATACGCAGTATTTT. This encodes CSAATTGVWTDTQYF.

V gene TRBV20-1 combines with J gene TRBJ2-3, with D tentatively TRBD2 (6 bases). This CDR3 comprises 10 residues. Germline CDR1 and CDR2: DFQATT and SNEGSKA (reference sequence). V was pared by 8 bases and J by 6 bases, with 9 bases between. CDR3 sequence reads: CSTTRDTQYF. The CDR3 nucleotides are TGCAGTACGACTAGGGATACGCAGTATTTT.

This clonotype was recorded many times. This chain joins TRBV5-1 and TRBJ2-7; TRBD1 matches at 7 bases. Unmatched junction bases numbered 4, after V lost 2 bases and J lost 2 bases. Germline CDR1 SGHRS, CDR2 YFSETQ. This CDR3 is 14 amino acids long. CDR3 sequence (DNA): TGCGCCAGCAGCTTCGAGGGGGCCGCCTACGAGCAGTACTTC. The encoded protein is CASSFEGAAYEQYF.

Turning to this clonotype: A much more abundant neighbour one base away suggests this may be a read error. The gene calls are TRBV27 and TRBJ1-4; D not certain. Per the germline V gene, CDR1 is MNHEY and CDR2 is SMNVEV (reference sequence). This CDR3 contains 15 residues. The CDR3 DNA follows: TGTGCCAGCAGTCCCCTCACGGCTTGGGATGAAAAACCGTTTTTT. This encodes CASSPLTAWDEKPFF. Looking up the rest from reference TRBV27 and TRBJ1-4 gives the full variable domain: EAQVTQNPRYLITVTGKKLTVTCSQNMNHEYMSWYRQDPGLGLRQIYYSMNVEVTDKGDVPEGYKVSRKEKRNFPLILESPSPNQTSLYFCASSPLTAWDEKPFFGSGTQLSVL.

This clonotype was detected a few times. The chain joins TRBV29-1 to TRBJ2-1, with TRBD2 identical over 7 bases. With 6 bases clipped from V and 7 bases from J, the junction kept 12 bases outside the gene matches. The CDR3 runs 14 residues. Germline V CDR1 and CDR2: SQVTM, ANQGSEA. Here the CDR3 reads CSVEQVLARNEQFF. CDR3 nucleotide sequence: TGCAGCGTCGAACAGGTACTAGCGCGAAATGAGCAGTTCTTC.

This clonotype appeared a few times. V is TRBV20-1 and J is TRBJ2-1; possible D gene TRBD2, 7 bases. The germline gives CDR1 DFQATT, CDR2 SNEGSKA (reference sequence). Trimming pared 0 bases from V and 0 bases from J, leaving 18 bases between. This CDR3 spans 18 amino acids. The CDR3 DNA follows: TGCAGTGCTAGAGATCCGAAGGGGGGGGGGAGCTCCTACAATGAGCAGTTCTTC. This translates into CSARDPKGGGSSYNEQFF.

This clonotype was detected a few times. The chain uses TRBV20-1 and TRBJ2-3, with 10 bases fitting TRBD2. CDR1 is DFQATT and CDR2 is SNEGSKA in the germline V gene (reference sequence). The CDR3 is 15 amino acids. Germline trimming cut 6 bases from V and 2 bases from J; bases unmatched to any gene: 8. The CDR3 bases are TGCAGTGCGACCTCACTAGCGGGAACCACAGATACGCAGTATTTT. Translating gives CSATSLAGTTDTQYF.